This TCR beta chain was sequenced for a study of T cell changes during pregnancy in multiple sclerosis. From germline, CDR1 is WSHSY and CDR2 SAAADI. The CDR3 is 16 amino acids. Trimming removed 2 bases from V and 2 bases from J, with 15 bases in between. Clones were read by immunoSEQ multiplex PCR, and TCRdb kept only the in-frame ones, dropping some. The table shows tens of thousands of clones, with over 80% occurring only once. The clonotype was recovered from a female donor in good health, enrolled as a control in a pregnancy study. The material sequenced was CD8+ T cells from peripheral blood mononuclear cells, taken in the third trimester of pregnancy. The rearrangement links TRBV10-2 to TRBJ2-5; possibly TRBD1 for D (6 bases). The CDR3 here is CASSEGTIPLQETQYF. The CDR3 region has the DNA TGCGCCAGCAGTGAGGGGACAATTCCGCTTCAAGAGACCCAGTACTTC.